Presented here are 8 T cell receptor beta chains from one specimen sequenced in a study of Ad26.COV2.S vaccination and SARS-CoV-2 variants. The treatment here: around 19 received Ad26.COV2.S at low or high dose, single or two shots; roughly five received placebo; per-sample allocation not given. Day 63 following the first vaccine or placebo injection was when the samples were taken. TCRdb's copy holds only in-frame clones and misses some; the assay was immunoSEQ multiplex PCR. The top ten hold around 1.5% of the sample, which has about 680,000 clones, more than 80% seen once. Here the sequenced sample was peripheral blood, taken in a trial of Ad26.COV2.S vaccine versus placebo. These receptor sequences come from a person between 18 and 65 years old who received the Ad26.COV2.S COVID-19 vaccine or a placebo.

Regarding this clone: The sample contains more than one DNA sequence encoding this CDR3. V gene TRBV30 combines with J gene TRBJ1-5; D is ambiguous. The V and J ends lost 0 bases and 6 bases respectively, with 6 bases between them. Germline V lookup: CDR1 GTSNPN, CDR2 SVGIG (reference sequence). The CDR3 runs to 12 residues. CDR3 region: CAWSVLGQPQHF. CDR3 nucleotides: TGTGCCTGGAGTGTACTGGGTCAGCCCCAGCATTTT.

The CDR3 sequence: CASSPGGGRAQYF. CDR3 bases: TGTGCCAGCAGCCCGGGAGGGGGGAGGGCGCAGTATTTT. V usage is TRBV7-3 and J usage is TRBJ2-3, with TRBD2 identical over 8 bases. Trimming removed 5 bases from V and 10 bases from J; junction bases left unmatched: 8. This CDR3 comprises 13 residues. The germline V gene has CDR1 SGHTA and CDR2 FQGTGA.

The chain has TRBV29-1 and TRBJ2-1; 11 bases fit TRBD1. CDR1 SQVTM and CDR2 ANQGSEA come from the germline V gene. The ends lost 8 bases at V and 9 bases at J; junction bases unmatched: 6. There are 12 residues in the CDR3. The CDR3 bases are TGCAGCTTCGGACAGGGGGCTGCTGAGCAGTTCTTC. As protein: CSFGQGAAEQFF.

The chain is built from TRBV6-5 and TRBJ1-5; 8 positions agree with TRBD1. The CDR3 contains 14 residues. J gave up 5 bases and V 11 bases, and 11 bases lay outside the gene matches. CDR1 and CDR2 (germline): MNHEY, SVGAGI. CDR3 residues: CAANQGAGDQPQHF. The CDR3 bases are TGTGCCGCAAACCAGGGGGCTGGGGATCAGCCCCAGCATTTT.

To note about this clone: Mismatch with germline at one junction end may stem from a read error. The chain is built from TRBV11-2 and TRBJ2-5; D not resolved. CDR1 is SGHAT and CDR2 is FQNNGV in the germline V gene. The CDR3 totals 12 residues. The CDR3 here is CASRLGRETQYF. The CDR3 nucleotides read TGTGCCAGCAGGTTAGGCCGGGAGACCCAGTACTTC.

The rearrangement uses TRBV7-9 and TRBJ2-7, with 8 nucleotides matching TRBD2. CDR3 length: 14 residues. Trimming at V came to 5 bases and at J to 2 bases, leaving 5 bases not matched to a gene. Germline-derived CDR1 and CDR2 are SEHNR and FQNEAQ (reference sequence). The CDR3 here is CASSPSGSTYEQYF. CDR3 bases: TGTGCCAGCAGCCCGAGCGGGAGTACCTACGAGCAGTACTTC. Looking up the rest from reference TRBV7-9 and TRBJ2-7 gives the full variable domain: DTGVSQNPRHKITKRGQNVTFRCDPISEHNRLYWYRQTLGQGPEFLTYFQNEAQLEKSRLLSDRFSAERPKGSFSTLEIQRTEQGDSAMYLCASSPSGSTYEQYFGPGTRLTVT.

This sequence joins TRBV2 and TRBJ1-5, with D possibly TRBD1 on 6 matching bases. CDR1 and CDR2 from the germline V gene are SNHLY and FYNNEI. CDR3 size: 14 residues. V lost 5 bases to trimming and J lost 4 bases, with 12 bases between them. Written as DNA, the CDR3 is TGTGCCAGCAGTTCTGAAGGGGGAAATCAGCCCCAGCATTTT. This encodes CASSSEGGNQPQHF.

The V gene is TRBV19, the J gene TRBJ2-7; D is perhaps TRBD1 (6 bases). Germline V gene lookup returns CDR1 LNHDA and CDR2 SQIVND (reference sequence). Trimming left V 4 bases short and J 2 bases short, with 12 bases between. This CDR3 has 14 residues. CDR3 loop: CASSTSGVPYEQYF. DNA of the CDR3: TGTGCCAGTAGTACCTCAGGGGTACCCTACGAGCAGTACTTC.